This TCR beta chain was identified in a study of T cell responses to AZD1222 COVID-19 vaccine. Sequencing was performed with immunoSEQ multiplex PCR; in TCRdb, only in-frame clones are kept and a portion is missing. The table includes roughly 60,000 clones, about 90% detected once. The CDR3 contains 15 residues. The trim removed 0 bases at V and 3 bases at J, leaving 2 bases unmatched. The germline gives CDR1 MNHNY, CDR2 SVGAGI (reference sequence). The receptor's source is an adult in good health. The rearrangement joins TRBV6-6 to TRBJ2-7; TRBD2 agrees at 10 bases. Sequencing used peripheral blood, obtained on day 0 of AZD1222 vaccination. The CDR3 sequence is CASSYSERGGYEQYF. CDR3 DNA: TGTGCCAGCAGTTACTCCGAGCGGGGGGGCTACGAGCAGTACTTC.